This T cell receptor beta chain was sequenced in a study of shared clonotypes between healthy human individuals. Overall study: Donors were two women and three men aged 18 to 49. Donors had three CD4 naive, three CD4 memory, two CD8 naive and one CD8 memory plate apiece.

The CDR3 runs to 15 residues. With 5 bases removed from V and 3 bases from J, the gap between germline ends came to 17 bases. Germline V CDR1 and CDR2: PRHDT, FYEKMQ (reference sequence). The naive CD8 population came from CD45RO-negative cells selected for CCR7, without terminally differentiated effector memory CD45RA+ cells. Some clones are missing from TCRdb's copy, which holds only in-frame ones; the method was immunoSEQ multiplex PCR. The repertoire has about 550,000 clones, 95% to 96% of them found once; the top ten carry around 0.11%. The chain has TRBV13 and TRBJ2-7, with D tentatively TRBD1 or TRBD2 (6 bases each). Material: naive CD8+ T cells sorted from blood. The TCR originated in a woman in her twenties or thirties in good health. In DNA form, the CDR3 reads TGTGCCAGCAGCCCTGGACAGTTGGGGGGCTACGAGCAGTACTTC. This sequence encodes CASSPGQLGGYEQYF.